The 18 T cell receptor beta chains below come from one sample, sequenced in a study of vaccination effects on CD4 cells after COVID-19. Libraries were prepared by immunoSEQ multiplex PCR; TCRdb keeps only in-frame clonotypes and omits some of them. Of some 15,000 clones listed, 70% were seen once; the top ten hold 9%. The antigens these receptors bind are not known. Pools of viral peptides were used by the ViraFEST assay to expand antigen-specific CD4+ T cells ahead of sequencing. The authors isolated CD4+ T cells after approximately 9 days of culture. Each participant was administered two doses of either the BNT162b2 or the mRNA-1273 vaccine. The sequences come from CD4+ T cells from PBMCs cultured with SARS-CoV-2 spike peptides, collected after COVID-19 vaccination. These receptors came from a human donor who received a COVID-19 vaccine.

The chain employs TRBV19 and TRBJ1-4, with 11 bases matching TRBD1. The CDR3 totals 14 residues. Germline V gene sequence: CDR1 LNHDA, CDR2 SQIVND (reference sequence). Trimming at V came to 8 bases and at J to 7 bases, leaving 6 bases not matched to a gene. The CDR3 protein is CASSGQGEAEKLFF. The CDR3 DNA sequence: TGTGCCAGTTCGGGACAGGGGGAGGCTGAAAAACTGTTTTTT.

The chain links TRBV28 to TRBJ1-2; D remains unclear. CDR3 length equals 13 residues. V dropped 5 bases and J dropped 4 bases, with 11 bases sitting between them. Germline V CDR1 and CDR2: MDHEN, SYDVKM. The CDR3 nucleotides read TGTGCCAGCAGTCCCCGCAGACCCTATGGCTACACCTTC. This sequence encodes CASSPRRPYGYTF.

This clone was picked up a small number of times. This sequence joins TRBV19 and TRBJ2-7, with D perhaps matching TRBD2 (6 bases). With 3 bases removed from V and 6 bases from J, the gap between germline ends came to 15 bases. Germline V gene lookup returns CDR1 LNHDA and CDR2 SQIVND (reference sequence). This CDR3 comprises 14 residues. CDR3 nucleotide sequence: TGTGCCAGTAGTATCATGGAGGGGTCAGGCGAGCAGTACTTC. It codes for CASSIMEGSGEQYF.

The chain uses TRBV4-1 and TRBJ2-6; no clear D gene. V shed 4 bases and J shed 1 base, with 8 bases lying between them. The CDR3 contains 15 residues. The germline V gene has CDR1 MGHRA and CDR2 YSYEKL. CDR3 nucleotide sequence: TGCGCCAGCAGCCCTCAGTCTTCTGGGGCCAACGTCCTGACTTTC. Translated, it gives CASSPQSSGANVLTF.

This chain connects TRBV5-1 to TRBJ1-1, with a possible D match to TRBD1 (6 bases). Germline loops: CDR1 SGHRS, CDR2 YFSETQ. The length of the CDR3 is 13 residues. Trimming pared 3 bases from V and 8 bases from J, leaving 14 bases between. For the CDR3, the DNA is TGCGCCAGCAGCTCGGGGGCGCGTTCCGAAGCTTTCTTT. As protein: CASSSGARSEAFF.

CDR3 coding DNA: TGTGCCAGAAGCTTTTACAGGGGGCGCGGGAATTCACCCCTCCACTTT. Translating it yields CARSFYRGRGNSPLHF. The chain links TRBV5-3 to TRBJ1-6; 9 nucleotides match TRBD1. TRBV5-3 is known as an ORF, though its function is uncertain. The CDR3 runs to 16 residues. The ends lost 2 bases at V and 7 bases at J; junction bases unmatched: 7.

The rearrangement joins TRBV6-6 to TRBJ1-2, with unresolved D. V was cut by 0 bases and J by 0 bases, with 8 bases left in between. Germline V gene lookup returns CDR1 MNHNY and CDR2 SVGAGI (reference sequence). The CDR3 has 15 residues. The CDR3 DNA is TGTGCCAGCAGTTACTCGGTAGGCCCTAACTATGGCTACACCTTC. It translates to CASSYSVGPNYGYTF.

This sequence joins TRBV3-1 (or the pseudogene TRBV3-2) and TRBJ2-7, with unresolved D. With 2 bases removed from V and 7 bases from J, the gap between germline ends came to 9 bases. The CDR3 has 12 amino acids. The germline gives CDR1 LGHDT, CDR2 YNNKEL (reference sequence). The CDR3 loop is CASSQLGWEQYF. In DNA form, the CDR3 reads TGTGCCAGCAGCCAACTCGGTTGGGAGCAGTACTTC.

The J gene is TRBJ2-5, the V gene TRBV18; D is possibly TRBD1 or TRBD2 (6 bases each). The CDR3 sequence is 15 residues long. V shed 0 bases and J shed 1 base, with 9 bases lying between them. CDR1 and CDR2 from the germline V gene are KGHSH and LQKENI. CDR3 sequence reads: CASSPPGGPQETQYF. CDR3 coding DNA: TGTGCCAGCTCACCACCCGGGGGCCCCCAAGAGACCCAGTACTTC.

This clone is classed as medium-sized. The rearrangement joins TRBV6-2 or TRBV6-3 to TRBJ2-1, with 14 bases that match TRBD2. Germline CDR1 is MNHEY and CDR2 is SVGEGT. The CDR3 length is 16 residues. Losses at the gene ends were 4 bases for V and 6 bases for J; bases not matched to a gene: 5. DNA for the CDR3: TGTGCCAGCAGTTCTCCCGGACTAGCGGGAGGCAATGAGCAGTTCTTC. The encoded protein is CASSSPGLAGGNEQFF.

The CDR3 loop is CSARDWGLEYF. DNA for the CDR3: TGCAGTGCTAGAGATTGGGGGTTGGAGTACTTC. The chain recombines TRBV20-1 with TRBJ2-7; tentatively, D is TRBD1 or TRBD2 (5 bases each). V dropped 0 bases and J dropped 11 bases, with 11 bases sitting between them. Germline CDR1 is DFQATT and CDR2 is SNEGSKA (reference sequence). CDR3 length: 11 residues.

The rearrangement links TRBV4-2 to TRBJ2-1; 9 bases map to TRBD2. Trimming removed 1 base from V and 5 bases from J; junction bases left unmatched: 3. CDR3 length: 15 amino acids. Germline CDR1 and CDR2: LGHNA and YNFKEQ. CDR3: CASSQGLAEHNEQFF. The CDR3 DNA reads TGTGCCAGCAGCCAAGGACTAGCGGAGCACAATGAGCAGTTCTTC.

V gene TRBV7-6 combines with J gene TRBJ2-7; 9 bases agree with TRBD1. Germline CDR1 and CDR2: SGHVS and FNYEAQ. Germline trimming cut 0 bases from V and 9 bases from J; bases unmatched to any gene: 12. The CDR3 is 16 amino acids. The CDR3 is CASSLAPGGTGSVQYF. The CDR3 region has the DNA TGTGCCAGCAGCTTAGCTCCCGGGGGGACAGGGAGTGTGCAGTACTTC. Full variable domain (missing parts from reference TRBV7-6 and TRBJ2-7): GAGVSQSPRYKVTKRGQDVALRCDPISGHVSLYWYRQALGQGPEFLTYFNYEAQQDKSGLPNDRFSAERPEGSISTLTIQRTEQRDSAMYRCASSLAPGGTGSVQYFGPGTRLTVT.

The J gene is TRBJ1-6, the V gene TRBV7-9, with a possible D match to TRBD1 (6 bases). This CDR3 has 14 residues. Trimming removed 3 bases at V and 11 bases at J, with 14 bases between. Per germline, CDR1 SEHNR and CDR2 FQNEAQ (reference sequence). In DNA form, the CDR3 reads TGTGCCAGCAGCTTTGACACCAGGGGCCCACCCCTCCACTTT. This gives the protein CASSFDTRGPPLHF.

V usage is TRBV30 and J usage is TRBJ1-2; no clear D. The V gene lost 0 bases and the J gene lost 5 bases, with 10 bases spanning the gap. Germline V gives CDR1 GTSNPN, CDR2 SVGIG (reference sequence). The CDR3 contains 13 residues. This chain's CDR3 is CAWSVIAEYGYTF. Here the CDR3 DNA reads TGTGCCTGGAGTGTTATAGCGGAGTATGGCTACACCTTC.

This clone was seen a few times. The chain uses TRBV29-1 and TRBJ1-5; D unclear. Germline CDR1 SQVTM, CDR2 ANQGSEA. The germline V and J ends were trimmed by 5 bases and 0 bases, with 8 bases remaining between them. The CDR3 has 13 amino acids. The CDR3 DNA sequence: TGCAGCGTTTTTCTGAATAGCAATCAGCCCCAGCATTTT. It translates to CSVFLNSNQPQHF.

The V call is TRBV24-1, the J call TRBJ1-2, with D hard to call. Germline V gene data show CDR1 as KGHDR and CDR2 as SFDVKD. Trimming removed 5 bases from V and 3 bases from J, with 9 bases in between. The CDR3 contains 13 residues. CDR3 residues: CATSVSGDYGYTF. As DNA, the CDR3 is TGTGCCACCAGTGTATCGGGAGACTATGGCTACACCTTC.

This clone was picked up a small number of times. The chain is built from TRBV7-8 and TRBJ1-1; D uncertain. The ends were cut back, 6 bases at V and 0 bases at J, with 14 bases in the middle. Per germline, CDR1 SGHVS and CDR2 FQNEAQ. The length of the CDR3 is 15 residues. Here the CDR3 DNA reads TGTGCCAGCAGTTTGAGCAGGAACATGAACACTGAAGCTTTCTTT. Translation: CASSLSRNMNTEAFF.